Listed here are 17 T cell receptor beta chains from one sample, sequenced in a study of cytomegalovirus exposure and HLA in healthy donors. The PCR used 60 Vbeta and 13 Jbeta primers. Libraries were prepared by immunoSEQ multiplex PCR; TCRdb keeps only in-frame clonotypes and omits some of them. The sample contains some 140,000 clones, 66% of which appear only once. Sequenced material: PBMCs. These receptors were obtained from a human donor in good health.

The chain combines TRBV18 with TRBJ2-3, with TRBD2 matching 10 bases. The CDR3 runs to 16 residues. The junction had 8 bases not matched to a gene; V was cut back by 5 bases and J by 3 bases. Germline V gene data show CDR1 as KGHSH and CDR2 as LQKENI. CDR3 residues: CASSSPAGGQTDTQYF. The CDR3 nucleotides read TGTGCCAGCTCATCGCCAGCGGGAGGGCAGACAGATACGCAGTATTTT.

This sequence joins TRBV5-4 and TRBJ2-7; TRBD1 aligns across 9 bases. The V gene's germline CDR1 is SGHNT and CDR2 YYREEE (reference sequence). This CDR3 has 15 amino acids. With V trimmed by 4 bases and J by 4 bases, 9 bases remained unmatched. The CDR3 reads CASSPDRGVVYEQYF. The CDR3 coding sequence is TGTGCCAGCAGCCCCGACAGGGGGGTGGTGTACGAGCAGTACTTC.

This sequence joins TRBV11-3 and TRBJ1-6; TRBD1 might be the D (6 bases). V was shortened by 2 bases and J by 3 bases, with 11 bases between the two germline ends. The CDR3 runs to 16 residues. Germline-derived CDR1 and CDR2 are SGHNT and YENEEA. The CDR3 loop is CASSLRDIDYNSPLHF. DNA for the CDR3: TGTGCCAGCAGCTTACGGGACATCGACTATAATTCACCCCTCCACTTT.

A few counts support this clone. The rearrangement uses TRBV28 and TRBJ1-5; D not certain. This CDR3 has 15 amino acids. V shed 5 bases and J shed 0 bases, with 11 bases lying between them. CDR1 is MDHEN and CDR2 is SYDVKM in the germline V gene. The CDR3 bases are TGTGCCAGCAGTCAGGAAGTCTATAGCAATCAGCCCCAGCATTTT. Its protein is CASSQEVYSNQPQHF.

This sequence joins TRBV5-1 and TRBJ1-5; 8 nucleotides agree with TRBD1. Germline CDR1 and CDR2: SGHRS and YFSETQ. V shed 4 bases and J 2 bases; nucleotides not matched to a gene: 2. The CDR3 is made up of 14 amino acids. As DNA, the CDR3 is TGCGCCAGCAGCATACAGGGGGGCAATCAGCCCCAGCATTTT. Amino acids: CASSIQGGNQPQHF.

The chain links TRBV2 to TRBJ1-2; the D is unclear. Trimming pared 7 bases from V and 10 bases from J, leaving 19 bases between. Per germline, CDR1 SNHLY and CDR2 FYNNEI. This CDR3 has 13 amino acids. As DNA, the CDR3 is TGTGCCAGCATTGGCGGATCCCTGAAGGACTACACCTTC. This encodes CASIGGSLKDYTF. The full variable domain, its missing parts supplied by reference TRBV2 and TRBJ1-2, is EPEVTQTPSHQVTQMGQEVILRCVPISNHLYFYWYRQILGQKVEFLVSFYNNEISEKSEIFDDQFSVERPDGSNFTLKIRSTKLEDSAMYFCASIGGSLKDYTFGSGTRLTVV.

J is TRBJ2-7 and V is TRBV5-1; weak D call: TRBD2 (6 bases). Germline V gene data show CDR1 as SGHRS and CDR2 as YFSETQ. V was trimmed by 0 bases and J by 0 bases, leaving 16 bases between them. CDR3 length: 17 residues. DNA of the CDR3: TGCGCCAGCAGCTTGGGCCCTAGCGACAAAAGCTCCTACGAGCAGTACTTC. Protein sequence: CASSLGPSDKSSYEQYF.

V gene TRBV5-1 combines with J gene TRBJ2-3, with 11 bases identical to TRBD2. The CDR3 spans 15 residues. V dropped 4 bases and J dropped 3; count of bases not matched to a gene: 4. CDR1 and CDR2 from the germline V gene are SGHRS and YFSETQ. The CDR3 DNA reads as TGCGCCAGCAGCACGACTAGCGGGATTACAGATACGCAGTATTTT. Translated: CASSTTSGITDTQYF.

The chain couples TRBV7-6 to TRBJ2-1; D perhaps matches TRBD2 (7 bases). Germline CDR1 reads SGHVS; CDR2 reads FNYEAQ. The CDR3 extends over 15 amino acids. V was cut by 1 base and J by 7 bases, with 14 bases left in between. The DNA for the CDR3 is TGTGCCAGCAGCTTAGTTATAGAGGGGGGGAATGAGCAGTTCTTC. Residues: CASSLVIEGGNEQFF.

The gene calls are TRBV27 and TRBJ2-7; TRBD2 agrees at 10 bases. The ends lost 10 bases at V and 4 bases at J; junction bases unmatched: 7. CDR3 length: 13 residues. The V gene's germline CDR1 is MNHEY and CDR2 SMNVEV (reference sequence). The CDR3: CATWKLAGYEQYF. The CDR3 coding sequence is TGTGCCACCTGGAAACTAGCGGGATACGAGCAGTACTTC.

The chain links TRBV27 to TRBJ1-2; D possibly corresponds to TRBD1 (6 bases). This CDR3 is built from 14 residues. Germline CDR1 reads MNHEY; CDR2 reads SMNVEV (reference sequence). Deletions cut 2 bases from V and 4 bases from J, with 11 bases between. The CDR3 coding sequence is TGTGCCAGCAGTTTAGAGGGGGGGCTCTATGGCTACACCTTC. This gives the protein CASSLEGGLYGYTF.

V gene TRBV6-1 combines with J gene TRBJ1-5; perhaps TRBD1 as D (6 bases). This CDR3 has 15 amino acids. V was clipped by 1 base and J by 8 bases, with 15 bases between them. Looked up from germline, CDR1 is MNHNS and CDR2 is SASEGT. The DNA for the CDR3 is TGTGCCAGCAGTGAAGGGCAGGGGAGGGGAGAGCCCCAGCATTTT. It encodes CASSEGQGRGEPQHF.

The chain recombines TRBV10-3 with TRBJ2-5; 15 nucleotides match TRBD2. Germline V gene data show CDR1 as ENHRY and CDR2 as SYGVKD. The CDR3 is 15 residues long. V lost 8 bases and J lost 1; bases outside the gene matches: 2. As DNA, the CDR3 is TGTGCCATCGGACTAGCGGGAGGGGGCCAAGAGACCCAGTACTTC. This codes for CAIGLAGGGQETQYF.

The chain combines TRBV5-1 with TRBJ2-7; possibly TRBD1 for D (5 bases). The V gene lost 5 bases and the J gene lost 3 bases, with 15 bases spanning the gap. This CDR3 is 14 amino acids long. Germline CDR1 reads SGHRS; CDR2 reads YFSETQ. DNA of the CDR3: TGCGCCAGCAGTTCCAAGACAGTTTACTACGAGCAGTACTTC. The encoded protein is CASSSKTVYYEQYF.

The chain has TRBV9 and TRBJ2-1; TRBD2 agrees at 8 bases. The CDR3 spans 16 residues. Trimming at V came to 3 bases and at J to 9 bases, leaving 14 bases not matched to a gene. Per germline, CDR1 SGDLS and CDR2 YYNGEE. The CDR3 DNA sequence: TGTGCCAGCAGCGGTGGGTTACCGACGCGGGGGGCTGAGCAGTTCTTC. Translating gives CASSGGLPTRGAEQFF.

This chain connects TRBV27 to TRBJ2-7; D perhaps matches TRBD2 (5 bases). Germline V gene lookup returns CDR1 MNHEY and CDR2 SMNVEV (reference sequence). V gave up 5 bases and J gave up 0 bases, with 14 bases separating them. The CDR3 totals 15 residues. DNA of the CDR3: TGTGCCAGCAGTCCGCGGCGGGCCAACTCCTACGAGCAGTACTTC. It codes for CASSPRRANSYEQYF.

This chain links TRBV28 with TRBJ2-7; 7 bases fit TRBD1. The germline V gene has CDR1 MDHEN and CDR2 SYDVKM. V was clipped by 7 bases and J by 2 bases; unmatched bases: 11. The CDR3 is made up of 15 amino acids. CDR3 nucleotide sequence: TGTGCCAGCACCTCCCCCGGGACAGAGACCTACGAGCAGTACTTC. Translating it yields CASTSPGTETYEQYF.